Listed below are T cell receptor beta chains from one sample, sequenced in a study of OX40 agonist ivuxolimab in advanced cancers. The protocol was immunoSEQ multiplex PCR, while the TCRdb copy is restricted to in-frame clones and leaves out a portion. This table has around 67,000 clones, 75% to 90% appearing once. Specimen: CD4+ or CD8+ T cells sorted from blood, collected in a trial of the OX40 agonist ivuxolimab. The receptors derive from an adult with an advanced solid tumor such as melanoma, head and neck, liver or kidney cancer. Each CDR3 is given without its conserved first and last residue.

v_gene: TRBV29-1
CDR3aa: SARRFTDTQY

v_gene: TRBV30
CDR3aa: AWNSGNTIY

v_gene: TRBV7-9
CDR3aa: ASSLDDRSYGYT

v_gene: TRBV4-2
CDR3aa: ASSQVALSSYEQY

v_gene: TRBV7-2
CDR3aa: ASSLAGQGAGYT

v_gene: TRBV7-2
CDR3aa: ASSSTGGNQPQH

v_gene: TRBV7-9
CDR3aa: ASSLDMNTEAF

v_gene: TRBV27
CDR3aa: ASSLGGRYGYT

v_gene: TRBV7-3
CDR3aa: ASSLQTGEKLF

v_gene: TRBV10-3
CDR3aa: AISEKQGAQSGYT

v_gene: TRBV5-1
CDR3aa: ASSLSGFRTDTQY

v_gene: TRBV7-2
CDR3aa: ASSLVDTQY

v_gene: TRBV4-1
CDR3aa: ASSQGGGIANYGYT

v_gene: TRBV10-3
CDR3aa: AISEGGATGNTIY

v_gene: TRBV6-5
CDR3aa: ASSTGQSYEQY

v_gene: TRBV15
CDR3aa: ATSGSGQPKDGYT

v_gene: TRBV30
CDR3aa: AWVTGGTDTQY

v_gene: TRBV19
CDR3aa: ASTDRQSGYQPQH

v_gene: TRBV14
CDR3aa: ASSQGTRRAQY

v_gene: TRBV4-3
CDR3aa: ASSQDYTPQPQH

v_gene: TRBV5-6
CDR3aa: ASSQSSRSTEAF

v_gene: TRBV7-9
CDR3aa: ASRGQNYGYT

v_gene: TRBV5-6
CDR3aa: ASSLVTGTEAF

v_gene: TRBV4-1
CDR3aa: ASRPTTGGSSPLH

v_gene: TRBV7-2
CDR3aa: ASSFLAGPHEQF

v_gene: TRBV7-8
CDR3aa: ASSFRRGGPYNEQF

v_gene: TRBV7-9
CDR3aa: ASSSLTLRNTEAF

v_gene: TRBV2
CDR3aa: ASSSGEQY

v_gene: TRBV7-7
CDR3aa: ASSFQARGETQY

v_gene: TRBV30
CDR3aa: AWSVLGRGEAF

v_gene: TRBV4-2
CDR3aa: ASSQEQINSPLH

v_gene: TRBV5-4
CDR3aa: ASSRSGGQQYNEQF

v_gene: TRBV5-1
CDR3aa: ASSLEGVGEQY

v_gene: TRBV11-2
CDR3aa: ASSLDPEGGYT

v_gene: TRBV5-6
CDR3aa: ASSSVGGTNEKLF

v_gene: TRBV4-2
CDR3aa: ASSQLSGVNYGYT

v_gene: TRBV18
CDR3aa: ASSPRTGEFTQY

v_gene: TRBV27
CDR3aa: ASRALDRGWNYGYT

v_gene: TRBV4-1
CDR3aa: ASSRGGAWPQETQY

v_gene: TRBV7-8
CDR3aa: ASSLSPEPQH

v_gene: TRBV6-5
CDR3aa: ASRLRPGPIGEAF

v_gene: TRBV7-8
CDR3aa: ASSSYRDLSSPLH

v_gene: TRBV5-1
CDR3aa: ASSLGDRAGELF

v_gene: TRBV7-2
CDR3aa: ASSLSSYEQY

v_gene: TRBV7-9
CDR3aa: ASSRTYEQY

v_gene: TRBV5-6
CDR3aa: ASSHQMDGSSYNSPLH

v_gene: TRBV11-2
CDR3aa: ASQSGTDTQY

v_gene: TRBV19
CDR3aa: ASSIEGRDYSGANVLT

v_gene: TRBV9
CDR3aa: ASSVGLSNYGYT

v_gene: TRBV19
CDR3aa: ASSILWGTEAF

v_gene: TRBV5-1
CDR3aa: ASSWGTGRTTEAF

v_gene: TRBV19
CDR3aa: ASSIGGVSNQPQH

v_gene: TRBV6-5
CDR3aa: ASRKGDYGYT

v_gene: TRBV30
CDR3aa: AWSIWGNEQF